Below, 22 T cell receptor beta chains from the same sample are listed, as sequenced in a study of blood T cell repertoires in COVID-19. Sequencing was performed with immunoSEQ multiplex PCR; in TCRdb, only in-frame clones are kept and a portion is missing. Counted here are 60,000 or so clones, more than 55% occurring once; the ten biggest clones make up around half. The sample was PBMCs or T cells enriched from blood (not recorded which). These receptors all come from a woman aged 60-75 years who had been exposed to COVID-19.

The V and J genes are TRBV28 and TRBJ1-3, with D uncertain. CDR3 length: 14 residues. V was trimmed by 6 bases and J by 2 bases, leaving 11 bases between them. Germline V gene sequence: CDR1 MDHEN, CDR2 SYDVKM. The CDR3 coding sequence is TGTGCCAGCAGGCTTTGGGCCCCTGGAAACACCATATATTTT. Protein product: CASRLWAPGNTIYF. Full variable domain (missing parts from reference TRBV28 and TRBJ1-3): DVKVTQSSRYLVKRTGEKVFLECVQDMDHENMFWYRQDPGLGLRLIYFSYDVKMKEKGDIPEGYSVSREKKERFSLILESASTNQTSMYLCASRLWAPGNTIYFGEGSWLTVV.

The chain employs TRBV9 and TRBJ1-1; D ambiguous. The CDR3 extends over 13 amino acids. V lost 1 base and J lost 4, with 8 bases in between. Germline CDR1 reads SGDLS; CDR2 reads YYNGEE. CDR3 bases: TGTGCCAGCAGCGTATTTCCGGGCACTGAAGCTTTCTTT. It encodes CASSVFPGTEAFF.

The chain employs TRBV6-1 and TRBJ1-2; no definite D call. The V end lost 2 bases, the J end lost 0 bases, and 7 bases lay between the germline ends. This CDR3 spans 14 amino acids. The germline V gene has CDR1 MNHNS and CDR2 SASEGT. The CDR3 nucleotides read TGTGCCAGCAGTGAACTCTTTACTAACTATGGCTACACCTTC. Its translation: CASSELFTNYGYTF.

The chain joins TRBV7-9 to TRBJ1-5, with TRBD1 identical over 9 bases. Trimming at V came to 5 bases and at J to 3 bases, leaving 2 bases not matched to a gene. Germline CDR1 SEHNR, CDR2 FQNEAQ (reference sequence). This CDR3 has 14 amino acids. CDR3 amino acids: CASSGTGNNQPQHF. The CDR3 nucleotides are TGTGCCAGCAGCGGGACAGGGAACAATCAGCCCCAGCATTTT. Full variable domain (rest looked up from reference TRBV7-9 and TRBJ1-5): DTGVSQNPRHKITKRGQNVTFRCDPISEHNRLYWYRQTLGQGPEFLTYFQNEAQLEKSRLLSDRFSAERPKGSFSTLEIQRTEQGDSAMYLCASSGTGNNQPQHFGDGTRLSIL.

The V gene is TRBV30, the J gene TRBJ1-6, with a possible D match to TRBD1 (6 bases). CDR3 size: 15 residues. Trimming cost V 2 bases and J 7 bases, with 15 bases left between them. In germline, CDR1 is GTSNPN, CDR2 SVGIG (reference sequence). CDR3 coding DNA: TGTGCCTGGAGTACCCGGACAGCTCCGAATTCACCCCTCCACTTT. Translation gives CAWSTRTAPNSPLHF.

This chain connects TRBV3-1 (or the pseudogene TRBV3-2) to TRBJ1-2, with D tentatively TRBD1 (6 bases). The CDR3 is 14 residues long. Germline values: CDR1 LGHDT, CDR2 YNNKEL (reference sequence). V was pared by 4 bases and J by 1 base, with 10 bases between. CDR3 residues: CASSPRQDNYGYTF. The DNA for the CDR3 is TGTGCCAGCAGCCCGAGACAGGATAACTATGGCTACACCTTC.

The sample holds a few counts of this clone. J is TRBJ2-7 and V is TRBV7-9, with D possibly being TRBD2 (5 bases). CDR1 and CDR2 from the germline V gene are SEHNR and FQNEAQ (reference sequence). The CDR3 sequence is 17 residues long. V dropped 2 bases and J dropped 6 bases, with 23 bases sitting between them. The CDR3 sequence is CASSLTPPFEGAVEQYF. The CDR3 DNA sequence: TGTGCCAGCAGCTTAACCCCACCTTTTGAGGGTGCGGTCGAGCAGTACTTC. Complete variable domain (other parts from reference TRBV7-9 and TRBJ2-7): DTGVSQNPRHKITKRGQNVTFRCDPISEHNRLYWYRQTLGQGPEFLTYFQNEAQLEKSRLLSDRFSAERPKGSFSTLEIQRTEQGDSAMYLCASSLTPPFEGAVEQYFGPGTRLTVT.

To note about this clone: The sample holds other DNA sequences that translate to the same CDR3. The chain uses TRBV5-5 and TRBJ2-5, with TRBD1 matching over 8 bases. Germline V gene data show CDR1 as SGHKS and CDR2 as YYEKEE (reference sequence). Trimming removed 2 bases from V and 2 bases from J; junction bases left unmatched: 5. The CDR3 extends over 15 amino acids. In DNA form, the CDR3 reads TGTGCCAGCAGCTTACGTGGACAGGGTCAAGAGACCCAGTACTTC. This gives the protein CASSLRGQGQETQYF. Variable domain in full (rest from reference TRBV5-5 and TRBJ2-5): DAGVTQSPTHLIKTRGQQVTLRCSPISGHKSVSWYQQVLGQGPQFIFQYYEKEERGRGNFPDRFSARQFPNYSSELNVNALLLGDSALYLCASSLRGQGQETQYFGPGTRLLVL.

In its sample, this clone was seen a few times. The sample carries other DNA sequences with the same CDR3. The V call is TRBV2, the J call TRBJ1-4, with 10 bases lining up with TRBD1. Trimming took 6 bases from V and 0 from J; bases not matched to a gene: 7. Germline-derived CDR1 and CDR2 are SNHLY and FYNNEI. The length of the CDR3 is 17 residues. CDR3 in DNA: TGTGCCAGCAGAATGGGACAGGGGCTGTCAACTAATGAAAAACTGTTTTTT. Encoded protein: CASRMGQGLSTNEKLFF. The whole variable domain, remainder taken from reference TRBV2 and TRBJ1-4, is EPEVTQTPSHQVTQMGQEVILRCVPISNHLYFYWYRQILGQKVEFLVSFYNNEISEKSEIFDDQFSVERPDGSNFTLKIRSTKLEDSAMYFCASRMGQGLSTNEKLFFGSGTQLSVL.

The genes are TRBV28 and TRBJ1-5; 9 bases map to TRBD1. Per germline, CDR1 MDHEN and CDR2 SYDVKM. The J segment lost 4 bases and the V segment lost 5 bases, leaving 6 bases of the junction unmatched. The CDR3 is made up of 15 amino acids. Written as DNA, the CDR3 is TGTGCCAGCAGTCAAAACGACAGGGGGAATCAGCCCCAGCATTTT. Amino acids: CASSQNDRGNQPQHF.

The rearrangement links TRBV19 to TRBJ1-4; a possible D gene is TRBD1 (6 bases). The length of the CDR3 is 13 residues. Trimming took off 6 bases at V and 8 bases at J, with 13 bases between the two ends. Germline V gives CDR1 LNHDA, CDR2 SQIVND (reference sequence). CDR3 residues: CASSLTGPEKLFF. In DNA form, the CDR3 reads TGTGCCAGTAGCCTGACAGGTCCGGAAAAACTGTTTTTT.

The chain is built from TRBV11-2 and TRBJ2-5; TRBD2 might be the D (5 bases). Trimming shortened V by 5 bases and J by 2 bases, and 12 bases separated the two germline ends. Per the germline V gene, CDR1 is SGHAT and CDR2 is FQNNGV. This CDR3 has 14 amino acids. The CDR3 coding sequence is TGTGCCAGCAGCCCCAGCGGAAATCAAGAGACCCAGTACTTC. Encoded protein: CASSPSGNQETQYF.

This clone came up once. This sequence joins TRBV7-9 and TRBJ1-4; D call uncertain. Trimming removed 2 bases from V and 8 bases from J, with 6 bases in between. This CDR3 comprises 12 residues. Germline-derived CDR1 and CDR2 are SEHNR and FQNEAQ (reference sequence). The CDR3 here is CASSLQQEKLFF. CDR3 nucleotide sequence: TGTGCCAGCAGCTTACAACAGGAAAAACTGTTTTTT.

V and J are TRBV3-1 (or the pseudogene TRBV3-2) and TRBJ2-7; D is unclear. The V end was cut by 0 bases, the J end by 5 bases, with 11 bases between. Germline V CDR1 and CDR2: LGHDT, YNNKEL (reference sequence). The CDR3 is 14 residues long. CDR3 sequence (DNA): TGTGCCAGCAGCCAAGAGTCACTGCTAGACGAGCAGTACTTC. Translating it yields CASSQESLLDEQYF.

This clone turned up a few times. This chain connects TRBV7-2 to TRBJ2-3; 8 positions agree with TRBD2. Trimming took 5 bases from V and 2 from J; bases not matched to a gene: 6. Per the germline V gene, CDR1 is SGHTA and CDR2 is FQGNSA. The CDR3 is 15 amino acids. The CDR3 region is CASSLTSGFTDTQYF. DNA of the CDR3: TGTGCCAGCAGCCTCACTAGCGGCTTCACAGATACGCAGTATTTT.

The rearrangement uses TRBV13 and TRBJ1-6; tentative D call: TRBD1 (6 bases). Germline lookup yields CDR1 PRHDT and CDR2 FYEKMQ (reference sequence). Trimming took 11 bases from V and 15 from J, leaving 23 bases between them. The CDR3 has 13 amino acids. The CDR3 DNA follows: TGTGCCCCCCGCTTAGGGGGGGGGCACCACCTCCACTTT. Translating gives CAPRLGGGHHLHF.

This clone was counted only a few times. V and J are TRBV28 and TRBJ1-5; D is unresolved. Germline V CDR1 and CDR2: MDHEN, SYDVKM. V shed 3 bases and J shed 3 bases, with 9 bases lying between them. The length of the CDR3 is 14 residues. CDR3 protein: CASSFGGDNQPQHF. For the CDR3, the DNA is TGTGCCAGCAGTTTTGGCGGGGACAATCAGCCCCAGCATTTT.

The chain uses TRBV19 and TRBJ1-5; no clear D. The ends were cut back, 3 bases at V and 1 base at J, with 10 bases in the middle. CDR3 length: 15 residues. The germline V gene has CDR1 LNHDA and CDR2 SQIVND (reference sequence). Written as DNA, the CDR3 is TGTGCCAGTAGTATCTGGGCAGCAAGCAATCAGCCCCAGCATTTT. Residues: CASSIWAASNQPQHF.

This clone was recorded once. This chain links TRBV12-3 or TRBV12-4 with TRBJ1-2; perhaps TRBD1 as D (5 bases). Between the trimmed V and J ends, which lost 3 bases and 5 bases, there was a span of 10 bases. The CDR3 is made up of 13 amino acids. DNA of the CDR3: TGTGCCAGCAGTTTTGGGGCAGGTTATGGCTACACCTTC. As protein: CASSFGAGYGYTF.

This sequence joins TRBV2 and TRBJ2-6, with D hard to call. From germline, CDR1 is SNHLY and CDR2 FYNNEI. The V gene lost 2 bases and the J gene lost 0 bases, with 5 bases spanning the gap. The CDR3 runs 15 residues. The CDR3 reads CASSEISSGANVLTF. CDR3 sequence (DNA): TGTGCCAGCAGTGAAATCAGCTCTGGGGCCAACGTCCTGACTTTC.

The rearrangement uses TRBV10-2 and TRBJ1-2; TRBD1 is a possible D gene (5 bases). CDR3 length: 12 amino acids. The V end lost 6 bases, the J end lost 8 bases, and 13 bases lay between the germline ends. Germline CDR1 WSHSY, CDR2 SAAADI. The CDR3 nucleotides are TGCGCCAGCAGCCCTCAGGGACTCGGCTACACCTTC. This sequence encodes CASSPQGLGYTF.

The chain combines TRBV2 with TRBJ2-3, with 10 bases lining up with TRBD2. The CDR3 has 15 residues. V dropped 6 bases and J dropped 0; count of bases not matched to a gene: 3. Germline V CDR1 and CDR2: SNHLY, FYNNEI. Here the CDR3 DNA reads TGTGCCAGCAGCCGGACTAGCGGAAGCACAGATACGCAGTATTTT. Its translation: CASSRTSGSTDTQYF.